This paragraph covers one TCR beta chain sequence. What this receptor recognizes is not known. No base qualities exist here, and no much larger clone lies one base off it. The sample comes from a study of vaccination effects on CD4 cells after COVID-19 (dated by TCRdb to 2021 to 2024). In terms of the full investigation: Two doses of either the BNT162b2 or the mRNA-1273 mRNA SARS-CoV-2 vaccine were administered to participants. The study compared SARS-CoV-2 spike-specific CD4+ TCR repertoires before and after mRNA vaccination in COVID-19 convalescent patients and infection-naive vaccine recipients. The full study included roughly 10 COVID-19 convalescent patients and several SARS-CoV-2-naive healthy vaccine recipients. In the study, cultures from other donors were sequenced using the Oncomine TCR Beta short-read assay on an Illumina iSeq 100.

Library preparation employed the immunoSEQ multiplex PCR assay. DNA from the cultured and isolated CD4+ T cells underwent TCR beta CDR3 sequencing. The published analysis was carried out like this. Non-productive TCR sequences were removed, reads were trimmed to the CDR3 region, and CDR3s of at least 7 amino acids were retained. The MANAFEST web app was used to pick out antigen-specific clonotypes by comparing their expansion in peptide wells with that in reference cultures. To count as positive, a clone had to show expansion at FDR<0.05 compared with the reference and with all other wells, an odds ratio above 5, and a frequency above 0.1% in two replicate wells. A clonotype was called cross-reactive if it was significantly expanded both in SARS-CoV-2 spike wells and in at least one common cold coronavirus spike condition. CDR3 similarity was assessed by Levenshtein distance using the stringdist R package, and unrooted trees were constructed with ape in R 3.6.1. What TCRdb holds here is the immuneACCESS table cut down to in-frame rearrangements. Part of the clones is not present; checked against another copy, under half of the missing clones reflect an unresolved V gene, and the others are unexplained. From that table come the V and J calls and clone size; the DNA was used to work out D and trimming. Counted in this sample were tens of thousands of clones; roughly 74% of them appeared once. The top ten hold 2.5% to 3.5% of the sample.

In the ViraFEST assay, PBMC were stimulated with viral peptide pools, and antigen-specific CD4+ T cell clonotypes were then identified by expansion using TCR sequencing. After about 9 days of culture, CD4+ T cells were isolated with the EasySep CD4+ T cell isolation kit. None of the healthy vaccine recipients had a prior SARS-CoV-2 infection, which was confirmed by nucleocapsid antibody tests that came back negative both before and after vaccination. Each well held two million PBMC cultured in IMDM containing roughly 5.1% human AB serum, 8 to 10 IU/ml IL-2 and gentamicin, along with around 11 ug/ml peptides. On days 3 and 7, half of the culture medium was replaced with fresh IL-2-containing medium. Each peptide stimulation condition was cultured in triplicate wells unless otherwise noted. Using Ficoll-Paque Plus gradient centrifugation, PBMC were separated from whole blood and then either used fresh or cryopreserved at -140C. The spike proteins of SARS-CoV-2 and of the common cold coronaviruses HCoV-NL63, HCoV-OC43 and HCoV-229E were spanned by overlapping peptide pools. The QIAamp micro DNA kit was used to extract genomic DNA from the cultured CD4+ T cells.

From the cysteine through the phenylalanine, the CDR3 covers 16 amino acids. The only DNA kept is the CDR3, 48 bases in frame from the first base. The germline V gene (reference sequence) provides CDR1 LNHDA and CDR2 SQIVND. Trimming removed 2 bases from V and 0 bases from J, leaving 11 bases between the germline ends. On the study overall, not on this receptor specifically: At late post-vaccination timepoints, both infection-induced and vaccine-induced clones showed marked clonal contraction, consistent with waning T cell responses. In healthy vaccine recipients, vaccine-induced clones were almost all SARS-CoV-2 mono-reactive, with only 1 of 255 being cross-reactive with common cold coronaviruses. Only a small number of convalescent patients were included, and no early post-infection timepoints were available, which limited the study.

This TCR came from a human donor who received a COVID-19 vaccine. The starting material was CD4+ T cells from PBMCs cultured with HCoV-NL63 spike peptides, obtained before COVID-19 vaccination. The cell subset or site label of this sample denotes: HCoV-NL63 spike overlapping peptide pool stimulation. The chain is encoded by TRBV19 joined to TRBJ2-1; the D region possibly corresponds to TRBD2 (5 bases align). The sequenced DNA is TGTGCCAGTAGTATAACCGGGGAAAGCTCCTACAATGAGCAGTTCTTC. Its protein product is CASSITGESSYNEQFF.